This T cell receptor (beta chain) appears in the sequencing data of a study of molecular identifiers for immune sequencing clone quantification (dated by TCRdb to the late 2010s). In the study overall: For a replicate experiment, the RNA from either 20,000 or 100,000 naive CD8 T cells was divided into five aliquots, and four of those aliquots went on to sequencing. This methods study benchmarked molecular-identifier clustering-based TCR repertoire sequencing (MIDCIRS) and TCR RNA copy counting, using CD8 T cells to do so.

At least ten counts were recorded for this clonotype. Which antigen it targets is not known. The sample holds no much larger clone one base away, and base qualities are not on file. Libraries of naive CD8 T cells were generated from roughly 18,000 to 920,000 sorted cells, with 10%, 30% or 50% of the purified RNA used. Naive CD8 T cells were FACS-sorted as CD8+CD4-CCR7+CD45RA+ on a BD FACSAria II into RLT Plus buffer. Detection sensitivity was tested by spiking Jurkat RNA equal to some 11 TCR copies' worth into samples containing about 19,000-1,000,000 naive CD8 T cells. Enrichment of CD8 T cells was done with RosetteSep CD8+ T Cell Enrichment Cocktail plus Ficoll-Paque, and ACK red cell lysis came afterward. V is trimmed back by 6 bases and J by 6 bases, and the junction contains 3 bases that no gene match accounts for. Including cysteine and phenylalanine, the CDR3 has 14 amino acids. The only DNA kept is the CDR3, 42 bases in frame from the first base.

Summary of the overall study and its limitations: Even against a background of about a million naive CD8 T cells, spiked-in Jurkat TCR RNA amounting to a single cell's worth was reported to be detectable. When barcode sub-clustering was left out, chimeric consensus sequences inflated TCR diversity, with chimeras reaching as high as 47%. Modeling gave roughly 3 recovered TCR RNA copies per cell versus 7.5 to 10 by digital PCR, implying roughly 28% capture efficiency. In CMV-specific effector cells, clones with more than 20 RNA copies accounted for over 99% of molecules, whereas in naive cells such clones accounted for under 1%. The sizes of highly expanded clones could end up underestimated when identical TCR molecules share a barcode. The naive libraries included spiked-in Jurkat TCR RNA (around 9 copies' worth), and this RNA is not part of the donor repertoire.

The library was produced with PCR. Instrument on record: Illumina HiSeq 4000. Bulk TCR libraries were prepared as previously described, using TCR primers listed in Table S5. Total RNA was purified with the Qiagen AllPrep DNA/RNA kit. Before analysis, reads from multiple sequencing runs of one library were combined. From the authors' description of their analysis: Reads were retained only if the reads had an exact TCR constant sequence, and the retained reads were trimmed to 150 nt and grouped according to their 12-nt molecular barcodes. Reads within each barcode group were sub-clustered using a 15% Levenshtein threshold, and quality-weighted consensus sequences were constructed for each RNA molecule. Non-functional sequences were excluded, and lower-count sequences lying one edit away from another sequence were also excluded. Based on fitting two negative binomial distributions, any barcode sub-cluster with under 20% of the maximum read count was discarded. The raw public reads went through TCRdb reprocessing: fastp at Q25, MiXCR clone calling, in-frame beta chains kept. Each record represents a unique CDR3 protein, reported with the most common genes and DNA among its rows. TCRdb's processing, not the authors' own work, is the source of the V and J calls. This sample has about 300,000 distinct CDR3 sequences in its table, and 20% to 25% of those were observed once. Approximately 0.8% of the sample lies in the top ten.

This sequence was found in a human donor in good health. Some libraries in this study had Jurkat cell RNA spiked in. The chain was built from TRBV12-3 or TRBV12-4 and TRBJ2-3; 13 central bases correspond to TRBD2. Source material: naive CD8+ T cells from blood, with Jurkat cell RNA spiked in. The cell subset or site label, as the study defines it: FACS-sorted CD8+CD4-CCR7+CD45RA+ naive T cells. The CDR3 corresponds to CASSLTSGRDTQYF. The DNA sequence is TGTGCCAGCAGCCTGACTAGCGGGAGGGATACGCAGTATTTT.